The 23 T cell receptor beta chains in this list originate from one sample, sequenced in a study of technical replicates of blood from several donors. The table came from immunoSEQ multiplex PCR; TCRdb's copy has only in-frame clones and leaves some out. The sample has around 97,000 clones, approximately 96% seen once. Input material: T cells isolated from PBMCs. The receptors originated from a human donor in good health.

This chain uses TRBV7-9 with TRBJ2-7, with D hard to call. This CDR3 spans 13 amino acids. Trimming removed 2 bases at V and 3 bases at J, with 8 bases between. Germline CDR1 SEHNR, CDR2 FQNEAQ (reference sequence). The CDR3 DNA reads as TGTGCCAGCAGCTTAAGCGAGTTCTACGAGCAGTACTTC. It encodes CASSLSEFYEQYF.

The CDR3 region is CASSETVYGYTF. In DNA, the CDR3 is TGTGCCAGTAGTGAGACAGTCTATGGCTACACCTTC. This chain joins TRBV19 and TRBJ1-2, with D possibly matching TRBD1 (5 bases). The germline V and J ends were trimmed by 5 bases and 4 bases, with 8 bases remaining between them. Germline loops: CDR1 LNHDA, CDR2 SQIVND (reference sequence). The CDR3 has 12 amino acids.

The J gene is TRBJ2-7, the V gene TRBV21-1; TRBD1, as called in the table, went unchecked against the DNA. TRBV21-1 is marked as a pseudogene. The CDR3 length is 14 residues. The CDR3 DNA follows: TGTGCCAGCAGCGGGGGACAGGGGGCGGATGAGCAGTACTTC. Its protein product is CASSGGQGADEQYF.

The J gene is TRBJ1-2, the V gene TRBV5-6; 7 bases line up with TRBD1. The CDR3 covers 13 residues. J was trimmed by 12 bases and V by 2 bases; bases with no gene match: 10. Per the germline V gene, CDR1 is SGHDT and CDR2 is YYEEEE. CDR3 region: CASSFWTGKSHTF. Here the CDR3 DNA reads TGTGCCAGCAGCTTTTGGACAGGAAAGAGTCACACCTTC.

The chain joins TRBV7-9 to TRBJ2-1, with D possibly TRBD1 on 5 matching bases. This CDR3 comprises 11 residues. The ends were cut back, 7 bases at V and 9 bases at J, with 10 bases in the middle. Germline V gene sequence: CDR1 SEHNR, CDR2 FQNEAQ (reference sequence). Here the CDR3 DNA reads TGTGCCAGCATGTGGGGCGGTGAGCAGTTCTTC. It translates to CASMWGGEQFF.

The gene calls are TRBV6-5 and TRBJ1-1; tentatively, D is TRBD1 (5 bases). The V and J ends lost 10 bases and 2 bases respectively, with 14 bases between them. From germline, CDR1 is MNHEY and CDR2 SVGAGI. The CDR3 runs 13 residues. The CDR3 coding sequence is TGTGCCACCCTTCCCAGGGTTAACACTGAAGCTTTCTTT. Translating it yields CATLPRVNTEAFF.

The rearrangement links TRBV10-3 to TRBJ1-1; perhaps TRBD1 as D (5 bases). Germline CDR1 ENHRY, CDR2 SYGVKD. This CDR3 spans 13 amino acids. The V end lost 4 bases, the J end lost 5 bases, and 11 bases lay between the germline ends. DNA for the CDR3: TGTGCCATCAGTGTCTCGGGGGATACTGAAGCTTTCTTT. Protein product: CAISVSGDTEAFF.

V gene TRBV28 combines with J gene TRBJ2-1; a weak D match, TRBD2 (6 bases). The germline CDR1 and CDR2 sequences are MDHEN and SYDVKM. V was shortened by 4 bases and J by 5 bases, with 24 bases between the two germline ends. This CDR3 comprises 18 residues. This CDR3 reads CASSSQMEGQAMDNEQFF. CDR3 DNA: TGTGCCAGCAGTTCCCAGATGGAGGGCCAGGCCATGGACAATGAGCAGTTCTTC.

CDR3 region: CASAGGSYEQYF. The CDR3 nucleotides read TGTGCCAGCGCGGGCGGCTCCTACGAGCAGTACTTC. The chain couples TRBV27 to TRBJ2-7; D possibly corresponds to TRBD2 (5 bases). V lost 8 bases, J lost 0 bases, and 8 bases lay in between. The length of the CDR3 is 12 residues. In germline, CDR1 is MNHEY, CDR2 SMNVEV (reference sequence).

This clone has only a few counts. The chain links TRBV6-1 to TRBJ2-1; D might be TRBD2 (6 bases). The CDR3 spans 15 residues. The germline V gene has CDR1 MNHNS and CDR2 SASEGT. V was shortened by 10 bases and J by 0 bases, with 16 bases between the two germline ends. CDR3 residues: CATRSGAGSYNEQFF. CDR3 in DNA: TGTGCCACCCGAAGCGGAGCGGGCTCCTACAATGAGCAGTTCTTC.

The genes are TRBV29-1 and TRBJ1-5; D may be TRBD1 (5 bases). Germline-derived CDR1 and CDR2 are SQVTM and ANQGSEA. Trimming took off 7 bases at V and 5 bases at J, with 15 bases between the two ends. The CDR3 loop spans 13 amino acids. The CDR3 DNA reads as TGCAGCGCCGGGGGGAGGGAGGATCAGCCCCAGCATTTT. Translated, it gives CSAGGREDQPQHF.

CDR3 bases: TGTGCCGTATTAGGGGGAGGGCCCCCTGAGCAGTTCTTC. Translation: CAVLGGGPPEQFF. This chain connects TRBV7-2 to TRBJ2-1; D is perhaps TRBD2 (7 bases). CDR1 SGHTA and CDR2 FQGNSA come from the germline V gene. V was pared by 11 bases and J by 9 bases, with 20 bases between. The CDR3 length is 13 residues.

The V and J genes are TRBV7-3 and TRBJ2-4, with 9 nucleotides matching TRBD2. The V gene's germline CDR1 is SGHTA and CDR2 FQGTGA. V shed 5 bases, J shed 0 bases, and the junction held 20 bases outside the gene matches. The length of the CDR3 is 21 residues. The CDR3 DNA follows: TGTGCCAGCAGCACCTATATCACCGTGCGGGAGGGCCTTCTAGCCAAAAACATTCAGTACTTC. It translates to CASSTYITVREGLLAKNIQYF. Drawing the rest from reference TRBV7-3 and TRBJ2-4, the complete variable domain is GAGVSQTPSNKVTEKGKYVELRCDPISGHTALYWYRQSLGQGPEFLIYFQGTGAADDSGLPNDRFFAVRPEGSVSTLKIQRTERGDSAVYLCASSTYITVREGLLAKNIQYFGAGTRLSVL.

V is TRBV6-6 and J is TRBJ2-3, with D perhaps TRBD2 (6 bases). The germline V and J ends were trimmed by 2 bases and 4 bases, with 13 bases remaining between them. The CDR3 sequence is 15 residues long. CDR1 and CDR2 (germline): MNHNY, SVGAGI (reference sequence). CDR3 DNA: TGTGCCAGCAGTTACGGAGGGATTGTCCCAGATACGCAGTATTTT. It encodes CASSYGGIVPDTQYF.

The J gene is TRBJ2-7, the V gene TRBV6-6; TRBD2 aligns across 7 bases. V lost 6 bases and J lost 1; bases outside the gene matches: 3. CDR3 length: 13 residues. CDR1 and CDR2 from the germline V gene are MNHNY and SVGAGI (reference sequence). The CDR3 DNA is TGTGCCAGCAGGCGGGAGAGTTCCTACGAGCAGTACTTC. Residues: CASRRESSYEQYF.

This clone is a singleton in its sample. The CDR3 DNA reads as TGTGCCAGCTCATTTGGAGGGCCGGATGGAGAGCAGTACTTC. Protein product: CASSFGGPDGEQYF. The gene calls are TRBV18 and TRBJ2-7, with D tentatively TRBD2 (6 bases). The CDR3 is made up of 14 amino acids. Germline CDR1 reads KGHSH; CDR2 reads LQKENI. Trimming left V 5 bases short and J 7 bases short, with 18 bases between.

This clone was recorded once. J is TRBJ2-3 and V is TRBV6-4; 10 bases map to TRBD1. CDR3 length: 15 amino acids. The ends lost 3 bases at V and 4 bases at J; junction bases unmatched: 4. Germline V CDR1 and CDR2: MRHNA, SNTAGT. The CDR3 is CASSEMTGGPDTQYF. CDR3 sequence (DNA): TGTGCCAGCAGTGAAATGACAGGGGGCCCAGATACGCAGTATTTT.

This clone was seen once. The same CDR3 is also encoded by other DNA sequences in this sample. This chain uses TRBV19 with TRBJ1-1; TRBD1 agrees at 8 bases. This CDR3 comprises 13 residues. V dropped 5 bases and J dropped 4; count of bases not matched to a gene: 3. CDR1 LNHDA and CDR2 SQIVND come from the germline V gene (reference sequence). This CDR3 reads CASSLQGATEAFF. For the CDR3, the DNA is TGTGCCAGTAGTCTTCAGGGGGCCACTGAAGCTTTCTTT.

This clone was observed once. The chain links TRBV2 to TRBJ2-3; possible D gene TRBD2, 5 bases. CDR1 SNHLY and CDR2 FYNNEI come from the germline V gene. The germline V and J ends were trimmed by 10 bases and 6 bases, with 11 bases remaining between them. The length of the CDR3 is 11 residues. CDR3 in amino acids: CATIAKDTQYF. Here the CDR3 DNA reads TGTGCCACCATAGCGAAGGATACGCAGTATTTT.

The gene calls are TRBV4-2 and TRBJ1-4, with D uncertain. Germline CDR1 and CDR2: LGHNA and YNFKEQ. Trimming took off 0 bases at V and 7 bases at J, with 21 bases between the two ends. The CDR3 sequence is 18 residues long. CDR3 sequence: CASSQDVADLRSFEKLFF. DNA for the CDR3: TGTGCCAGCAGCCAAGACGTAGCGGATCTAAGGAGTTTTGAAAAACTGTTTTTT.

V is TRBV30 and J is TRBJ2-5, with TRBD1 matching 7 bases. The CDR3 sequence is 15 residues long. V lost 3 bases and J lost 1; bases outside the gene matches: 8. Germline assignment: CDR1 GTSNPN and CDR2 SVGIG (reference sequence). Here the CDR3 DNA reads TGTGCCTGGAGGTCGGGCAGGGGGTTCCAAGAGACCCAGTACTTC. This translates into CAWRSGRGFQETQYF.

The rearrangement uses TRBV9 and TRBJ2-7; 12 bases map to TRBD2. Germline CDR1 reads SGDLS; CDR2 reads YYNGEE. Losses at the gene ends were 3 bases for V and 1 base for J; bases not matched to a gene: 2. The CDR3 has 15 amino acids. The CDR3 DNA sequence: TGTGCCAGCAGCGGAACTAGCGGGAGGTCCTACGAGCAGTACTTC. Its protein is CASSGTSGRSYEQYF.

The CDR3, as DNA: TGTGCCAGCAGAAAAAGCGACAGGGAAAAACTGTTTTTT. This gives the protein CASRKSDREKLFF. The chain uses TRBV6-5 and TRBJ1-4; maybe TRBD1 (6 bases). Germline CDR1 reads MNHEY; CDR2 reads SVGAGI. V lost 6 bases to trimming and J lost 8 bases, with 13 bases between them. The CDR3 totals 13 residues.